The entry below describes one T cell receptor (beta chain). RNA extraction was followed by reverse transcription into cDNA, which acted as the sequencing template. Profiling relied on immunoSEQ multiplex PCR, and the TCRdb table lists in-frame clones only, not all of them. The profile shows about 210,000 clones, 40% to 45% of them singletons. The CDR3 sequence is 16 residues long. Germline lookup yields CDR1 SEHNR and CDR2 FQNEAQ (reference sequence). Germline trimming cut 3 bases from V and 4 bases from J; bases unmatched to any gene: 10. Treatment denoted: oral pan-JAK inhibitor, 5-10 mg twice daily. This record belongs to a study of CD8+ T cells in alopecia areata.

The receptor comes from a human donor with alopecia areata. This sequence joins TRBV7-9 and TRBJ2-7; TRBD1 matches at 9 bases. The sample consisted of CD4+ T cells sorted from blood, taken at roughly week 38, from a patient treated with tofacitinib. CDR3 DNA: TGTGCCAGCAGCTTTCGACCCACGGGACAGGGATACGAGCAGTACTTC. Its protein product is CASSFRPTGQGYEQYF.